This T cell receptor beta chain stems from a study of long-term antiretroviral therapy in people with HIV. About the study: Of all samples, the earliest predate the 2015 immediate-ART recommendation by about a decade. Study outcomes and limitations: ART adherence, viral resistance and therapy changes were not recorded.

Researchers ran immunoSEQ v3.0 at survey level. Sequencing was directed toward about 35,000-50,000 T-cell genomes in each sample. Repertoires were generated with immunoSEQ multiplex PCR, while TCRdb's copy carries only in-frame clones and drops some. This table holds 40,000 or so clones, roughly four fifths found once. There were no participants with HIV treated outside the United States. This clone was recorded only once. Antigen specificity is unknown. Material: unsorted PBMCs, obtained 1 year after starting antiretroviral therapy. This receptor was identified in a young man with HIV.

The CDR3 loop reads CASSPALREQFF. The CDR3 bases are TGTGCCAGCAGCCCCGCCCTCCGGGAGCAGTTCTTC. The rearrangement joins TRBV7-9 to TRBJ2-1; no clear D. Deletions cut 5 bases from V and 10 bases from J, with 12 bases between. The CDR3 runs 12 residues. Germline assignment: CDR1 SEHNR and CDR2 FQNEAQ (reference sequence).